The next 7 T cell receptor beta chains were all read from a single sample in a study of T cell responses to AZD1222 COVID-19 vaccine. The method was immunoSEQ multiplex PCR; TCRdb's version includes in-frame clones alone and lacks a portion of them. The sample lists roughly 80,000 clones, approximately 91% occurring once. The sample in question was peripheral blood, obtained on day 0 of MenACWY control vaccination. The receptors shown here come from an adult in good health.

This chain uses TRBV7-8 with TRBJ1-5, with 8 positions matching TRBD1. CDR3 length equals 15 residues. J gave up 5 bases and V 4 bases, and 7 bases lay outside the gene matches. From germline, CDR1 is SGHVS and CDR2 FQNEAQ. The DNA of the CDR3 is TGTGCCAGCAGCTGGCAGGGGGCGAGGGATCAGCCCCAGCATTTT. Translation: CASSWQGARDQPQHF.

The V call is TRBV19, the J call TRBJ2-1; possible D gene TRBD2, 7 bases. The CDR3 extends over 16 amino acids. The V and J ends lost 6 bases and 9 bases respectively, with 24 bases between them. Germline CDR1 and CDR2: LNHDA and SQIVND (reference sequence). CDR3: CASRDGRGPPSGEQFF. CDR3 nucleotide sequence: TGTGCCAGTAGGGACGGGCGGGGGCCACCCAGCGGTGAGCAGTTCTTC.

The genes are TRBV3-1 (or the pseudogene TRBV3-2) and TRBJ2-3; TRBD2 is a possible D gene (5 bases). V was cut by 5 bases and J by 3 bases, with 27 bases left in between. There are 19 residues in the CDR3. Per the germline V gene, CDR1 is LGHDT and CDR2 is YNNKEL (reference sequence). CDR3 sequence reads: CASSRPLGRRRSGTDTQYF. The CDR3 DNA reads TGTGCCAGCAGCAGACCTTTAGGCAGGAGGCGCTCGGGGACAGATACGCAGTATTTT.

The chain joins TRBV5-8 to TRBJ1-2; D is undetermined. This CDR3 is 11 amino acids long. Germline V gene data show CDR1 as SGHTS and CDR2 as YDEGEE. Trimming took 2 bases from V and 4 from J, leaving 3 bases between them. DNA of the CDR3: TGTGCCAGCAGCTTTAGCTATGGCTACACCTTC. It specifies CASSFSYGYTF.

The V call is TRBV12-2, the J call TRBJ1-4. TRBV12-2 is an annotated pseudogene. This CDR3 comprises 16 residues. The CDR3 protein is CASRLGPEGEGEKLFF. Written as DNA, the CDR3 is TGTGCAAGTCGCTTAGGCCCTGAGGGGGAGGGAGAAAAACTGTTTTTT.

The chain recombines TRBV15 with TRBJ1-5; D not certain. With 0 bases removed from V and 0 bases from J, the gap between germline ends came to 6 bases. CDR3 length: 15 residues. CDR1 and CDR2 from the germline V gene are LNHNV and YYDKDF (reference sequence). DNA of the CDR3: TGTGCCACCAGCAGAGACAGTAATAGCAATCAGCCCCAGCATTTT. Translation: CATSRDSNSNQPQHF.

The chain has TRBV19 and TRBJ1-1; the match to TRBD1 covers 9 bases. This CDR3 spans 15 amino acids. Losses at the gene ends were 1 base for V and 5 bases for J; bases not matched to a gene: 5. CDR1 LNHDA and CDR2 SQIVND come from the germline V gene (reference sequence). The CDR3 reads CASSIVGQGATEAFF. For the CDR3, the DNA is TGTGCCAGTAGTATAGTGGGACAGGGTGCAACTGAAGCTTTCTTT.